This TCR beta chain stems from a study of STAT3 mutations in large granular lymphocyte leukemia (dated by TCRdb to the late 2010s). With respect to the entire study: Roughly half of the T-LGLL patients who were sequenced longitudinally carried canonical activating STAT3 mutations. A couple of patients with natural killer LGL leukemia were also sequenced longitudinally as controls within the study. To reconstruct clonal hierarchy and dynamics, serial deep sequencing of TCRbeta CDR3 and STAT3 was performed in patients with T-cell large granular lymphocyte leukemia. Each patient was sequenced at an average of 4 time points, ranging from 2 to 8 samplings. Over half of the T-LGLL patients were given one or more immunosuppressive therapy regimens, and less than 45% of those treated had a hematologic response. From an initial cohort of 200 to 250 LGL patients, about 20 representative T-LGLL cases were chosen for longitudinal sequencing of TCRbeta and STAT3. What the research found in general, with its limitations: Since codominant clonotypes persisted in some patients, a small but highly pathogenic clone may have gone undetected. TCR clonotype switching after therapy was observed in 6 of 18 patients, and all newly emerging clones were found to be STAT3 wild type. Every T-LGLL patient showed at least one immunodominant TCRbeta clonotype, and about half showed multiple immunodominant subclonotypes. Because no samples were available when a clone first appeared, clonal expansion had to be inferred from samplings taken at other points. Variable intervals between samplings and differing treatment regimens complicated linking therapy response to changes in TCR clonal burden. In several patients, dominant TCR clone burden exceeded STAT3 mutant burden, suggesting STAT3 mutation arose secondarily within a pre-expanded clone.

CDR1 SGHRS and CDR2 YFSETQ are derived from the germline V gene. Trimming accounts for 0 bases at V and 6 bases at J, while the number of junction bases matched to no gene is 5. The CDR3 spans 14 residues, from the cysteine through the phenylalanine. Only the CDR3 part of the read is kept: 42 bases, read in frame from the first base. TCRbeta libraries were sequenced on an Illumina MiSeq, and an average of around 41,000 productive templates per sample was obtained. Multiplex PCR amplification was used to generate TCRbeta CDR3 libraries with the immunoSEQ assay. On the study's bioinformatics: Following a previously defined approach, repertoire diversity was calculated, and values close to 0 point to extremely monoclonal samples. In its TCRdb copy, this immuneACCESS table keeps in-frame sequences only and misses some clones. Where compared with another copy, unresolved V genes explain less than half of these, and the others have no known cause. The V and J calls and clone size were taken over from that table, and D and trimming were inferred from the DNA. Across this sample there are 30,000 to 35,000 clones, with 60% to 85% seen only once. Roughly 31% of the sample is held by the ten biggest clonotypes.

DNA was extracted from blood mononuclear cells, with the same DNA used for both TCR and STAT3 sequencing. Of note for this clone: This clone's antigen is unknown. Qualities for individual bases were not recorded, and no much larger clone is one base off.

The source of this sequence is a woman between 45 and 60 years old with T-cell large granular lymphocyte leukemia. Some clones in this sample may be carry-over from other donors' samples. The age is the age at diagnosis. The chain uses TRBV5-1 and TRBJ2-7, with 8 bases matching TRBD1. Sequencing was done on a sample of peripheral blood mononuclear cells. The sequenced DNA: TGCGCCAGCAGCTTGGCGGACAGGGTGGTCGAGCAGTACTTC. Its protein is CASSLADRVVEQYF. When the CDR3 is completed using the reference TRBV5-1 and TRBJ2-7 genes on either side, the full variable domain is KAGVTQTPRYLIKTRGQQVTLSCSPISGHRSVSWYQQTPGQGLQFLFEYFSETQRNKGNFPGRFSGRQFSNSRSEMNVSTLELGDSALYLCASSLADRVVEQYFGPGTRLTVT.